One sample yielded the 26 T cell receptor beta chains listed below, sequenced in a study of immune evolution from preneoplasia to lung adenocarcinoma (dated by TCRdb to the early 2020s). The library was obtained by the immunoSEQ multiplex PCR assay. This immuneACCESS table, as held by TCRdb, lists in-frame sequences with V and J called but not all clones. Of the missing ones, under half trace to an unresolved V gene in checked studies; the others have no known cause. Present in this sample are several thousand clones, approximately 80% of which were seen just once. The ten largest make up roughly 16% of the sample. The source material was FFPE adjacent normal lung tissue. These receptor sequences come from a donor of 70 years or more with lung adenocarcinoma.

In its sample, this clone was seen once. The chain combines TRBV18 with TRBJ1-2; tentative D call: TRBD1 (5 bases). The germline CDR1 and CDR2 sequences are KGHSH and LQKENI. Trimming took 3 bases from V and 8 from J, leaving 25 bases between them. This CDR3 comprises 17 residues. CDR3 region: CASSPTRGNVGTEGYTF. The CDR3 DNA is TGTGCCAGCTCACCTACAAGGGGTAACGTCGGGACGGAAGGCTACACCTTC.

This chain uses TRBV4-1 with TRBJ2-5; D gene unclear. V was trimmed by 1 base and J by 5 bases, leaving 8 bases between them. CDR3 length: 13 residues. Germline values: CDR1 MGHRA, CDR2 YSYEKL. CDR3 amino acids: CASSQVLWETQYF. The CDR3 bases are TGCGCCAGCAGCCAAGTTCTATGGGAGACCCAGTACTTC.

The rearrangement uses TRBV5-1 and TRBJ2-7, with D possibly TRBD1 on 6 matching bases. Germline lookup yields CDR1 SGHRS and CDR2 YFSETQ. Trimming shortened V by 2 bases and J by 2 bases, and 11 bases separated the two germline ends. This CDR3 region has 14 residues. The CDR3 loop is CASSFTDSTYEQYF. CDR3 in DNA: TGCGCCAGCAGCTTTACGGACAGCACCTACGAGCAGTACTTC.

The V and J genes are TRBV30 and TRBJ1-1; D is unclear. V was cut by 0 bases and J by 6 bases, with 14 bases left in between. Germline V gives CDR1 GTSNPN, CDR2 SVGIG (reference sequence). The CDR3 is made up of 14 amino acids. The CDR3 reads CAWSVTAALPEAFF. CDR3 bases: TGTGCCTGGAGTGTTACGGCAGCTCTTCCTGAAGCTTTCTTT.

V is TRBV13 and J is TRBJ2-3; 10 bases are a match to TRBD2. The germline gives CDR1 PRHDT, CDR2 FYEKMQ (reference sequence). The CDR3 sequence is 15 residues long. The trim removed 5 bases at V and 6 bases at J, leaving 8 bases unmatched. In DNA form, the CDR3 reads TGTGCCAGCAGCGCCAGCGGGAGGGGGAGGGATACGCAGTATTTT. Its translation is CASSASGRGRDTQYF.

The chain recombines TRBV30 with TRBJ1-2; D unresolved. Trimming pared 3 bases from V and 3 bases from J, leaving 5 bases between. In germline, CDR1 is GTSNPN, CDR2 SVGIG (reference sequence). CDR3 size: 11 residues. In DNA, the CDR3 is TGTGCCTGGAGAGTATACTATGGCTACACCTTC. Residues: CAWRVYYGYTF.

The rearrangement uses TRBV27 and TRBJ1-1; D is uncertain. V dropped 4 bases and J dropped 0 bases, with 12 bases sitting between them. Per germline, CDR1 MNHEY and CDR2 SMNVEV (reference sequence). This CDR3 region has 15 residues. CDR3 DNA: TGTGCCAGCAGTTCCAACCCCGCAATGAACACTGAAGCTTTCTTT. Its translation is CASSSNPAMNTEAFF.

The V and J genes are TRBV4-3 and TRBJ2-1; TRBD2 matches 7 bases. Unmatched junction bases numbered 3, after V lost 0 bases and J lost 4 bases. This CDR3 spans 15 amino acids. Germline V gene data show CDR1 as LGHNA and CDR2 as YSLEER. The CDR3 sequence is CASSQERENYNEQFF. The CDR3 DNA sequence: TGCGCCAGCAGCCAAGAGCGGGAGAATTACAATGAGCAGTTCTTC.

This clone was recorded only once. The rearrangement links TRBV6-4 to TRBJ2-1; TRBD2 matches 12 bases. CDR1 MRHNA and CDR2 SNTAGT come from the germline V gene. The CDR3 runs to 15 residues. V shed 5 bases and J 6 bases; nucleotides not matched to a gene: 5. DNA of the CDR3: TGTGCCAGCAGTACAACTAGCGGGAGGTTCAATGAGCAGTTCTTC. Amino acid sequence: CASSTTSGRFNEQFF.

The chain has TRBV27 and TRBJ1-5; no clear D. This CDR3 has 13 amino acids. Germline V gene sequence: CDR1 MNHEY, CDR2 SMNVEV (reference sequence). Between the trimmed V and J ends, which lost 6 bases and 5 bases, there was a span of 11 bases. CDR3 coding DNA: TGTGCCAGCAGGGGGTATATGGATCAGCCCCAGCATTTT. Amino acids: CASRGYMDQPQHF.

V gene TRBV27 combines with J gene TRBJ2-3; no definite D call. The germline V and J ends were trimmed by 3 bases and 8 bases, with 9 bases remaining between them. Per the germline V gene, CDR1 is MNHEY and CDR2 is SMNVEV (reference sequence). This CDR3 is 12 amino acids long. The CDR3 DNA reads TGTGCCAGCAGTTTTCGAGGCGGTACGCAGTATTTT. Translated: CASSFRGGTQYF.

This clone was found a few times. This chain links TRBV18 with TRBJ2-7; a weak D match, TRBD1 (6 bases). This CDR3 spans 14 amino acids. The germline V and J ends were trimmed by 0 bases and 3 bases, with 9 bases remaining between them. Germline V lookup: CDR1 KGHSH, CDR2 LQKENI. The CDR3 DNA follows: TGTGCCAGCTCACCACCGAGGACAGTCTACGAGCAGTACTTC. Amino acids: CASSPPRTVYEQYF.

The chain's CDR3 is CASSLGGDRPQHF. In DNA form, the CDR3 reads TGTGCCAGCAGCTTAGGCGGGGATCGGCCCCAGCATTTT. V is TRBV11-2 and J is TRBJ1-5; D is ambiguous. Germline-derived CDR1 and CDR2 are SGHAT and FQNNGV. The CDR3 length is 13 residues. Trimming took 1 base from V and 9 from J, leaving 10 bases between them.

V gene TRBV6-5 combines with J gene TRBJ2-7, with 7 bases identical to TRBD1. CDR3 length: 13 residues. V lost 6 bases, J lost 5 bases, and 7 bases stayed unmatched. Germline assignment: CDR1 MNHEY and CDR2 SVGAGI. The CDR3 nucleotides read TGTGCCAGCAGGGGGACAGTCGTTAACGAGCAGTACTTC. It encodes CASRGTVVNEQYF.

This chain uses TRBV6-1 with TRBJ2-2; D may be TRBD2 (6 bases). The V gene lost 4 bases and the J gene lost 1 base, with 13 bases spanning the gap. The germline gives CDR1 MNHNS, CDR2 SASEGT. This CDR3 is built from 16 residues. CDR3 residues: CASSGPRDLNTGELFF. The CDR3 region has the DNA TGTGCCAGCAGTGGACCCCGGGACTTGAACACCGGGGAGCTGTTTTTT.

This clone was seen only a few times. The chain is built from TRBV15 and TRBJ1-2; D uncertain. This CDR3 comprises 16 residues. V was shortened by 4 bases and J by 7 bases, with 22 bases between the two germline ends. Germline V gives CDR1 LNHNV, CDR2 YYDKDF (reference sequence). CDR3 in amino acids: CATSKVGAGNWGGYTF. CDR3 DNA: TGTGCCACCAGCAAAGTCGGCGCCGGGAATTGGGGTGGCTACACCTTC.

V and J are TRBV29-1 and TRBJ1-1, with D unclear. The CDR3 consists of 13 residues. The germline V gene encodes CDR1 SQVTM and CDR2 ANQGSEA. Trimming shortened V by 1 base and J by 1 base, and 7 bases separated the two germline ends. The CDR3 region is CSVEGQRNTEAFF. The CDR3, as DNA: TGCAGCGTTGAAGGCCAGAGGAACACTGAAGCTTTCTTT.

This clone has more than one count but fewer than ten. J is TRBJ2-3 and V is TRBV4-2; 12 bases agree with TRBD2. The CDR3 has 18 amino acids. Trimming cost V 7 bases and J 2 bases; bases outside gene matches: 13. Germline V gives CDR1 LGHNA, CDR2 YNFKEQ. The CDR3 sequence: CASKLAGGWIGDTDTQYF. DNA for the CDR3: TGTGCCAGCAAACTAGCGGGAGGATGGATTGGGGACACAGATACGCAGTATTTT.

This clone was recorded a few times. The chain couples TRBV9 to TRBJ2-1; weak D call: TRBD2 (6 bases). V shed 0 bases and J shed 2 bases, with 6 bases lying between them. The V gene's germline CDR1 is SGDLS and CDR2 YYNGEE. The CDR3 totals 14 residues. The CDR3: CASSVGEAYNEQFF. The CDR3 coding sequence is TGTGCCAGCAGCGTAGGGGAGGCCTACAATGAGCAGTTCTTC.

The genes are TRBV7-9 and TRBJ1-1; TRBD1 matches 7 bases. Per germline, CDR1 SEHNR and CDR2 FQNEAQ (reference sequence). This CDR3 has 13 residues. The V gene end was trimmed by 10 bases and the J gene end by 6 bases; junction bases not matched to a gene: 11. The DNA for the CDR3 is TGTGCCATCCTTAAGGACAGGTCTTCTGAAGCTTTCTTT. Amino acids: CAILKDRSSEAFF.

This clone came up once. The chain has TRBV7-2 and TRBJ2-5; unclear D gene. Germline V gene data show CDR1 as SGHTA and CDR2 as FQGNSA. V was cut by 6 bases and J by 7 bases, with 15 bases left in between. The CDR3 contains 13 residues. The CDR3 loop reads CASRGAVEWTQYF. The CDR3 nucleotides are TGTGCCAGCAGGGGTGCCGTTGAGTGGACCCAGTACTTC.

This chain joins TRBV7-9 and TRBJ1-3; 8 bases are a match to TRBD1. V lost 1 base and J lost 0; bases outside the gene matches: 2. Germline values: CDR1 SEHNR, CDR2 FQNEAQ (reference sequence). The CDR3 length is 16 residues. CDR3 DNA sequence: TGTGCCAGCAGCTTAGGGGGACAGGTCTCTGGAAACACCATATATTTT. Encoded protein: CASSLGGQVSGNTIYF.

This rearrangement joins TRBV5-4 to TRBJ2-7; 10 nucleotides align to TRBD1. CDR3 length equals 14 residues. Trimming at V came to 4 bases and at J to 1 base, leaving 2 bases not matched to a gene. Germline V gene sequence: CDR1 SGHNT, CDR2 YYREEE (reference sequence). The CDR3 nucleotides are TGTGCCAGCAGCCGGACAGGGGGGTCCTACGAGCAGTACTTC. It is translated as CASSRTGGSYEQYF.

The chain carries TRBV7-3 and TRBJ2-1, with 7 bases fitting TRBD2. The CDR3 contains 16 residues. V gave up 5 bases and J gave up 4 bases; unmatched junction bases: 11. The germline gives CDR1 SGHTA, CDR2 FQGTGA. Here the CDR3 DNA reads TGTGCCAGCAGCCCCGGGGCTAGCGGATTATACAATGAGCAGTTCTTC. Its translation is CASSPGASGLYNEQFF.

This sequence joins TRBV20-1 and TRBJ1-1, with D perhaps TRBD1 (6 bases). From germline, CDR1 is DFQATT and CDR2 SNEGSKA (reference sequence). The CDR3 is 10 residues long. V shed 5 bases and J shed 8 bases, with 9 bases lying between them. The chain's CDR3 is CSAYREEAFF. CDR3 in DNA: TGCAGTGCTTACAGGGAAGAAGCTTTCTTT.

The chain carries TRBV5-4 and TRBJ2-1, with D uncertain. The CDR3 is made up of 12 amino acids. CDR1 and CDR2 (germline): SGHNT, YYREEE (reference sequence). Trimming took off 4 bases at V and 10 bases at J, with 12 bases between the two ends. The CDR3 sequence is CASSPALREQFF. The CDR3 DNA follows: TGTGCCAGCAGCCCGGCCCTTAGGGAGCAGTTCTTC.